The sequence of this T cell receptor (beta chain) was determined in a study of CD8+ T cells in alopecia areata. Study as a whole: The study gave treated patients oral tofacitinib at 5 to 10 mg twice daily.

The CDR3 totals 13 residues. CDR1 and CDR2 from the germline V gene are SQVTM and ANQGSEA. Trimming shortened V by 7 bases and J by 0 bases, and 13 bases separated the two germline ends. TCR sequencing used cDNA made by reverse transcription of extracted RNA. Repertoires were generated with immunoSEQ multiplex PCR, while TCRdb's copy carries only in-frame clones and drops some. The table records tens of thousands of clones, more than 45% of them present only once. Stated treatment: oral pan-JAK inhibitor, 5-10 mg twice daily. This clone was picked up a small number of times. Its antigen is as yet unknown. Broader study findings: Numerous expanded lesional clones remained in scalp and blood during tofacitinib.

The chain uses TRBV29-1 and TRBJ2-7; the D gene is possibly TRBD2 (7 bases). The sample in question was CD8+ T cells sorted from blood, obtained at approximately week 37, from a patient treated with tofacitinib. The receptor was derived from a human donor with alopecia areata. For the CDR3, the DNA is TGCAGCGCTAAGGGGGGGGTCTCCTACGAGCAGTACTTC. It yields the protein CSAKGGVSYEQYF.